These 16 T cell receptor beta chains were sequenced from one sample in a study of cytomegalovirus exposure and HLA in healthy donors. Use of 60 Vbeta and 13 Jbeta primers characterized the PCR. Method: immunoSEQ multiplex PCR; TCRdb's copy keeps in-frame clones and lacks some. In the table there are approximately 85,000 clones, about 80% of which are singletons. Sequenced input: PBMCs. The source of these receptors is a woman aged 45 to 65 in good health and CMV-seropositive.

The V and J genes are TRBV7-2 and TRBJ1-1; a possible D gene is TRBD1 (5 bases). The CDR3 covers 15 residues. With 5 bases removed from V and 11 bases from J, the gap between germline ends came to 24 bases. The germline V gene has CDR1 SGHTA and CDR2 FQGNSA. The CDR3 DNA reads as TGTGCCAGCAGCCCACAAAAGGGACCGGGACTGCGGGCTTTCTTT. This sequence encodes CASSPQKGPGLRAFF.

The gene calls are TRBV30 and TRBJ1-3, with TRBD1 identical over 7 bases. Losses at the gene ends were 5 bases for V and 8 bases for J; bases not matched to a gene: 6. The CDR3 has 12 residues. CDR1 and CDR2 (germline): GTSNPN, SVGIG (reference sequence). CDR3 DNA sequence: TGTGCCTGGTCCGGGACAGTGCACACCATATATTTT. Translation gives CAWSGTVHTIYF.

This clone has a single count. The chain employs TRBV12-5 and TRBJ1-5; 8 nucleotides match TRBD1. The CDR3 runs 15 residues. The trim removed 7 bases at V and 4 bases at J, leaving 9 bases unmatched. The germline gives CDR1 LGHNT, CDR2 FRNRAP. CDR3 residues: CASAVTGGWNQPQHF. CDR3 DNA: TGTGCTAGTGCCGTAACAGGGGGTTGGAATCAGCCCCAGCATTTT.

The chain combines TRBV10-3 with TRBJ1-2; 10 nucleotides line up with TRBD1. From germline, CDR1 is ENHRY and CDR2 SYGVKD. The CDR3 length is 15 residues. V was pared by 8 bases and J by 8 bases, with 14 bases of the junction left unmatched. The CDR3 DNA is TGTGCCATCTCCCAGCGGGACAGGGGAGATGGAGGCTACACCTTC. Protein sequence: CAISQRDRGDGGYTF.

V is TRBV5-4 and J is TRBJ2-7; tentative D call: TRBD1 (6 bases). The germline CDR1 and CDR2 sequences are SGHNT and YYREEE (reference sequence). The germline V and J ends were trimmed by 0 bases and 4 bases, with 11 bases remaining between them. The CDR3 loop spans 14 amino acids. The CDR3 bases are TGTGCCAGCAGCTTGGAACAGGGTATGTACGAGCAGTACGTC. Amino acids: CASSLEQGMYEQYV.

The CDR3 coding sequence is TGTGCCAGCAGCGAACGTTATAGCAATCAGCCCCAGCATTTT. It encodes CASSERYSNQPQHF. V gene TRBV6-1 combines with J gene TRBJ1-5; D gene unclear. From germline, CDR1 is MNHNS and CDR2 SASEGT. CDR3 size: 14 residues. The germline V and J ends were trimmed by 6 bases and 0 bases, with 9 bases remaining between them.

The chain employs TRBV5-1 and TRBJ2-7; maybe TRBD1 (5 bases). The CDR3 consists of 15 residues. The germline CDR1 and CDR2 sequences are SGHRS and YFSETQ. The V end lost 1 base, the J end lost 0 bases, and 11 bases lay between the germline ends. This chain's CDR3 is CASSLSQGYSYEQYF. CDR3 coding DNA: TGCGCCAGCAGCTTGTCGCAGGGCTACTCCTACGAGCAGTACTTC.

This clone was observed a handful of times. CDR3 DNA: TGTGCCACCAGCGGACAGGGTTCTGGGGGCTATGGCTACACCTTC. Encoded protein: CATSGQGSGGYGYTF. The gene calls are TRBV15 and TRBJ1-2, with 8 bases that match TRBD1. This CDR3 is 15 amino acids long. CDR1 and CDR2 (germline): LNHNV, YYDKDF (reference sequence). J was trimmed by 4 bases and V by 5 bases; bases with no gene match: 9.

This clone was observed a handful of times. In DNA, the CDR3 is TGTGCCAGCAGCTTATGGCAGGGTATGACCGGGGAGCTGTTTTTT. It specifies CASSLWQGMTGELFF. The genes are TRBV11-2 and TRBJ2-2; maybe TRBD1 (5 bases). Germline V gene sequence: CDR1 SGHAT, CDR2 FQNNGV. The CDR3 runs to 15 residues. The germline V and J ends were trimmed by 2 bases and 5 bases, with 12 bases remaining between them.

This clone appeared a few times. CDR3 coding DNA: TGCGCCAGCAGCTCGTCAGACTATGGCTACACCTTC. Residues: CASSSSDYGYTF. This chain joins TRBV5-1 and TRBJ1-2; D remains ambiguous. CDR1 is SGHRS, CDR2 YFSETQ, per germline. Trimming took off 3 bases at V and 3 bases at J, with 6 bases between the two ends. The CDR3 covers 12 residues.

This chain uses TRBV5-1 with TRBJ2-3, with 9 nucleotides matching TRBD2. V dropped 4 bases and J dropped 2; count of bases not matched to a gene: 5. This CDR3 spans 15 amino acids. In germline, CDR1 is SGHRS, CDR2 YFSETQ. The DNA of the CDR3 is TGCGCCAGCAGCACCGGACTAGCGCCCACAGATACGCAGTATTTT. Residues: CASSTGLAPTDTQYF.

Regarding this clone: Within the sample, other DNA sequences also encode this same CDR3. The J gene is TRBJ2-7, the V gene TRBV7-9, with a tentative D call TRBD1 (5 bases). Germline V gene lookup returns CDR1 SEHNR and CDR2 FQNEAQ (reference sequence). V lost 1 base and J lost 4, with 11 bases in between. The CDR3 loop spans 14 amino acids. For the CDR3, the DNA is TGTGCCAGCAGCTTAGAGGCAGGGTGGTACGAGCAGTACGTC. Translating gives CASSLEAGWYEQYV.

CDR3 sequence: CASSPGQGSTGELFF. The CDR3 coding sequence is TGTGCCAGCAGTCCTGGACAGGGCTCCACCGGGGAGCTGTTTTTT. This chain joins TRBV27 and TRBJ2-2; 8 positions agree with TRBD1. Trimming removed 5 bases from V and 4 bases from J; junction bases left unmatched: 6. Germline V lookup: CDR1 MNHEY, CDR2 SMNVEV (reference sequence). CDR3 length equals 15 residues.

The sample holds one count of this clone. The junction departs from germline at one end; a sequencing error may be responsible. This rearrangement joins TRBV5-4 to TRBJ1-1; tentative D call: TRBD1 (5 bases). This CDR3 region has 13 residues. Per the germline V gene, CDR1 is SGHNT and CDR2 is YYREEE (reference sequence). CDR3 residues: CASRQHEGRLTLF. CDR3 coding DNA: TGTGCCAGCAGGCAACACGAGGGGAGGCTAACTCTCTTT.

The chain recombines TRBV6-5 with TRBJ1-3; D not resolved. Germline V gives CDR1 MNHEY, CDR2 SVGAGI. The CDR3 loop spans 16 amino acids. V lost 3 bases and J 4 bases, leaving 16 bases between the germline ends. The CDR3, as DNA: TGTGCCAGCAGTTATCGTCCAGGTATAGGAGGAAACACCATATATTTT. It specifies CASSYRPGIGGNTIYF.

A note on this clone: The sample carries other DNA sequences with the same CDR3. This chain joins TRBV18 and TRBJ2-2; D may be TRBD1 (5 bases). V gave up 1 base and J gave up 1 base, with 10 bases separating them. Per the germline V gene, CDR1 is KGHSH and CDR2 is LQKENI. The CDR3 spans 16 residues. CDR3: CASSPLGQGNTGELFF. CDR3 sequence (DNA): TGTGCCAGCTCACCACTAGGGCAGGGGAACACCGGGGAGCTGTTTTTT. Full variable domain (rest looked up from reference TRBV18 and TRBJ2-2): NAGVMQNPRHLVRRRGQEARLRCSPMKGHSHVYWYRQLPEEGLKFMVYLQKENIIDESGMPKERFSAEFPKEGPSILRIQQVVRGDSAAYFCASSPLGQGNTGELFFGEGSRLTVL.